The 15 T cell receptor beta chains presented below share a single source sample, sequenced in a study of T cell responses to AZD1222 COVID-19 vaccine. TCRdb's copy holds only in-frame clones and misses some; the assay was immunoSEQ multiplex PCR. Among 150,000 to 200,000 clones listed, approximately 93% were seen once. The sample was peripheral blood, taken on day 0 of AZD1222 vaccination. The receptors derive from an adult in good health.

The V and J genes are TRBV5-1 and TRBJ2-7; 8 nucleotides agree with TRBD2. CDR3 length: 15 residues. V shed 3 bases, J shed 4 bases, and the junction held 9 bases outside the gene matches. Germline CDR1 and CDR2: SGHRS and YFSETQ. The CDR3 region is CASSWASGGRYEQYF. CDR3 nucleotides: TGCGCCAGCAGCTGGGCGAGCGGGGGACGGTACGAGCAGTACTTC.

The V gene is TRBV5-5, the J gene TRBJ2-3; D gene ambiguous. Trimming stripped 3 bases from V and 1 base from J, with 15 bases between. The CDR3 is 16 residues long. The germline V gene encodes CDR1 SGHKS and CDR2 YYEKEE (reference sequence). CDR3 in DNA: TGTGCCAGCAGCTCCCCAGACAATTTGGGCACAGATACGCAGTATTTT. The encoded protein is CASSSPDNLGTDTQYF.

The DNA for the CDR3 is TGTGCCAGCAGCTTGGGGACGGGTTATGGCTACACCTTC. This encodes CASSLGTGYGYTF. The chain has TRBV5-6 and TRBJ1-2, with unresolved D. Germline CDR1 and CDR2: SGHDT and YYEEEE. The length of the CDR3 is 13 residues. V gave up 0 bases and J gave up 5 bases, with 8 bases separating them.

This clone has a single count. This sequence joins TRBV19 and TRBJ1-1; no clear D. The germline V and J ends were trimmed by 3 bases and 5 bases, with 13 bases remaining between them. The germline V gene has CDR1 LNHDA and CDR2 SQIVND (reference sequence). The CDR3 consists of 14 residues. CDR3 nucleotide sequence: TGTGCCAGTAGTATCCAAAGGTCAGGAACTGAAGCTTTCTTT. This gives the protein CASSIQRSGTEAFF.

The chain carries TRBV12-3 or TRBV12-4 and TRBJ1-2, with TRBD1 identical over 7 bases. This CDR3 spans 13 amino acids. With V trimmed by 5 bases and J by 8 bases, 8 bases remained unmatched. The CDR3 protein is CASSPRQGLGYTF. In DNA form, the CDR3 reads TGTGCCAGCAGTCCTCGACAGGGTTTGGGCTACACCTTC.

The gene calls are TRBV25-1 and TRBJ1-6, with unresolved D. V was cut by 2 bases and J by 4 bases, with 9 bases left in between. Germline V gene lookup returns CDR1 MGHDK and CDR2 SYGVNS. CDR3 size: 15 residues. DNA of the CDR3: TGTGCCAGCAGTGAAAGGGAATTATATAATTCACCCCTCCACTTT. It encodes CASSERELYNSPLHF.

This clone appeared a single time. The V and J genes are TRBV5-4 and TRBJ2-1; TRBD1 might be the D (6 bases). This CDR3 contains 15 residues. The V and J ends lost 3 bases and 10 bases respectively, with 20 bases between them. Germline CDR1 reads SGHNT; CDR2 reads YYREEE (reference sequence). The CDR3 DNA sequence: TGTGCCAGCAGCTCTGGACAGACCGTCACTCCAGAGCAGTTCTTC. This codes for CASSSGQTVTPEQFF. The complete variable domain, with remaining parts taken from reference TRBV5-4 and TRBJ2-1, reads ETGVTQSPTHLIKTRGQQVTLRCSSQSGHNTVSWYQQALGQGPQFIFQYYREEENGRGNFPPRFSGLQFPNYSSELNVNALELDDSALYLCASSSGQTVTPEQFFGPGTRLTVL.

The chain carries TRBV10-3 and TRBJ1-3, with D uncertain. V was pared by 4 bases and J by 4 bases, with 8 bases between. CDR1 is ENHRY, CDR2 SYGVKD, per germline. CDR3 length: 13 amino acids. The CDR3 DNA follows: TGTGCCATCAGTGGCTCACCCGGAAACACCATATATTTT. Translation gives CAISGSPGNTIYF.

This clone was seen only once. This chain links TRBV19 with TRBJ1-2; TRBD1 might be the D (5 bases). This CDR3 is 17 amino acids long. CDR1 LNHDA and CDR2 SQIVND come from the germline V gene (reference sequence). The V end lost 0 bases, the J end lost 4 bases, and 18 bases lay between the germline ends. This CDR3 is CASSIDRAGRGVYGYTF. The CDR3 region has the DNA TGTGCCAGTAGTATAGATAGGGCAGGGAGAGGAGTCTATGGCTACACCTTC.

The chain carries TRBV4-1 and TRBJ2-3, with a weak D call TRBD2 (6 bases). The CDR3 extends over 13 amino acids. Germline CDR1 is MGHRA and CDR2 is YSYEKL. The ends were cut back, 4 bases at V and 3 bases at J, with 8 bases in the middle. The CDR3 sequence: CASSPGRTDTQYF. Written as DNA, the CDR3 is TGCGCCAGCAGCCCGGGGAGGACAGATACGCAGTATTTT.

The CDR3 loop reads CASSQSGGPCSYNEQFF. Here the CDR3 DNA reads TGCGCCAGCAGTCAATCGGGGGGACCTTGCTCCTACAATGAGCAGTTCTTC. The J gene is TRBJ2-1, the V gene TRBV23-1; D might be TRBD2 (6 bases). TRBV23-1 is identified as an open reading frame with a role that is uncertain. The V and J ends lost 0 bases and 0 bases respectively, with 12 bases between them. This CDR3 region has 17 residues.

For the CDR3, the DNA is TGTGCCAGCCGGTCCCGGGATAACTATGGCTACACCTTC. This sequence encodes CASRSRDNYGYTF. The V call is TRBV5-5, the J call TRBJ1-2; no firm D call. V was trimmed by 7 bases and J by 1 base, leaving 11 bases between them. This CDR3 contains 13 residues. Germline V gene sequence: CDR1 SGHKS, CDR2 YYEKEE (reference sequence).

V is TRBV28 and J is TRBJ1-2; D is perhaps TRBD1 (6 bases). The V end lost 5 bases, the J end lost 0 bases, and 13 bases lay between the germline ends. The CDR3 runs 15 residues. Germline values: CDR1 MDHEN, CDR2 SYDVKM. The CDR3 nucleotides read TGTGCCAGCAGTGGGGGCTGGGGAGCTAACTATGGCTACACCTTC. Encoded protein: CASSGGWGANYGYTF.

The rearrangement uses TRBV5-1 and TRBJ1-6; weak D call: TRBD1 (5 bases). Germline CDR1 is SGHRS and CDR2 is YFSETQ. The CDR3 sequence is 15 residues long. V was shortened by 1 base and J by 7 bases, with 12 bases between the two germline ends. In DNA form, the CDR3 reads TGCGCCAGCAGCTTGATCGACAGCAGCAATTCACCCCTCCACTTT. This codes for CASSLIDSSNSPLHF. The full variable domain, in which reference TRBV5-1 and TRBJ1-6 provide the parts outside the CDR3, is KAGVTQTPRYLIKTRGQQVTLSCSPISGHRSVSWYQQTPGQGLQFLFEYFSETQRNKGNFPGRFSGRQFSNSRSEMNVSTLELGDSALYLCASSLIDSSNSPLHFGNGTRLTVT.

The gene calls are TRBV14 and TRBJ2-7, with 7 bases fitting TRBD1. This CDR3 has 14 residues. The V and J ends lost 3 bases and 6 bases, in that order; junction bases with no gene match: 8. The germline CDR1 and CDR2 sequences are SGHDN and FVKESK. In nucleotides, the CDR3 is TGTGCCAGCAGCCACCTGAACAGGGGTCGCGAGCAGTACTTC. Protein sequence: CASSHLNRGREQYF. Variable domain in full (rest from reference TRBV14 and TRBJ2-7): EAGVTQFPSHSVIEKGQTVTLRCDPISGHDNLYWYRRVMGKEIKFLLHFVKESKQDESGMPNNRFLAERTGGTYSTLKVQPAELEDSGVYFCASSHLNRGREQYFGPGTRLTVT.